The present entry profiles one T cell receptor (beta chain) with its context. With V trimmed by 4 bases and J by 0 bases, 10 bases remained unmatched. This CDR3 has 19 residues. Germline V CDR1 and CDR2: LNHNV, YYDKDF (reference sequence). Original analysis: Researchers report that nucleated cell counts were estimated from reference gene primer amplification. The data were produced by immunoSEQ multiplex PCR, yet TCRdb's version contains in-frame clones alone and is incomplete. That table is the source of V, J and clone size, and D and trimming were worked out from the DNA. The repertoire has around 43,000 clones, approximately 89% of them found once; the top ten carry approximately 8.1%. This entry comes from a study of blood T cell repertoires in COVID-19. Study-level background: COVID-19 samples from acute and convalescent phases originated in the United States, Italy and Spain. PBMCs, B-cell-depleted T cells, or T cells provided the cDNA or gDNA that made up the material.

The chain joins TRBV15 to TRBJ2-1; 12 bases match TRBD2. The clonotype originates from a woman in her 70s with acute or convalescent COVID-19. Sequencing was done on a sample of peripheral blood. The CDR3 sequence: CATSTPRTSGASSYNEQFF. The CDR3 nucleotides are TGTGCCACCAGCACCCCTCGGACTAGCGGGGCCAGCTCCTACAATGAGCAGTTCTTC.